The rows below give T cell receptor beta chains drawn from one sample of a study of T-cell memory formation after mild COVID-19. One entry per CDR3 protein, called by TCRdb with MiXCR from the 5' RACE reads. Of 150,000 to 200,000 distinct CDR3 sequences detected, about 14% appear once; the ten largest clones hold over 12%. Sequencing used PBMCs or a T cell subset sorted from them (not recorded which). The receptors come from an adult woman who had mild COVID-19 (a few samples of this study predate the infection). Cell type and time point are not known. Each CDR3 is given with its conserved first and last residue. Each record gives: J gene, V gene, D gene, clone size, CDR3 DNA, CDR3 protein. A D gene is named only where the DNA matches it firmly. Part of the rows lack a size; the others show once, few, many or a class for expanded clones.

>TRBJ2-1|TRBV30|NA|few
TGTGCCTGGAGTGTACGCCGGGTCCTAGGATGTGAGCAGTTCTTC
CAWSVRRVLGCEQFF
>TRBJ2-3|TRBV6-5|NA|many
TGTGCCAGCGGAACGAACCCGGGGGCGAAGACAGATACGCAGTATTTT
CASGTNPGAKTDTQYF
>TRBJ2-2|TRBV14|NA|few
TGTGCCAGCAGCCGGACAGGGACTAGGTCGGGCACCGGGGAGCTGTTTTTT
CASSRTGTRSGTGELFF
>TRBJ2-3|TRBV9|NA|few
TGTGCCAGCAGTAGCGCAGATACGCAGTATTTT
CASSSADTQYF
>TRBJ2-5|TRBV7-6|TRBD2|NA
TGTGCCAGCAGCTTAAAGACTAGCGGGGAAGAGACCCAGTACTTC
CASSLKTSGEETQYF
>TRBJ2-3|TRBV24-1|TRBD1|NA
TGTGCCACCGGAACAGGGGGTTTAGGAGATACGCAGTATTTT
CATGTGGLGDTQYF
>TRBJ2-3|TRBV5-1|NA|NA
TGCGCCAGCAGCCCGGCCACCCCCGATACGCAGTATTTT
CASSPATPDTQYF
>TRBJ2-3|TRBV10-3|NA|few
TGTGCCATCAACTGGAGGTGGACAGATACGCAGTATTTT
CAINWRWTDTQYF
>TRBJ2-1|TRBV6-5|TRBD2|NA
TGTGCCAGTACTAGCGGGATGATCAATGAGCAGTTCTTC
CASTSGMINEQFF
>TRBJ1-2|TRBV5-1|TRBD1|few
TGCGCCAGCAGCTTGGACAGGGGGCCGGCCTATGGCTACACCTTC
CASSLDRGPAYGYTF
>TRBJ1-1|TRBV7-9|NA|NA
TGTGCCAGCAGCTTAGGGGTAGGGGCAAAAGAGGTAGCTTTCTTT
CASSLGVGAKEVAFF
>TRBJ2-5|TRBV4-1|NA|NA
TGCGCCAGCAGCCAGACAGAACGAGAGACCCAGTACTTC
CASSQTERETQYF
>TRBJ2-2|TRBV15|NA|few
TGTGCCACCAGCCGAAAGGGGGGCCTCACCGGGGAGCTGTTTTTT
CATSRKGGLTGELFF
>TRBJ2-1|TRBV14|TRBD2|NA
TGTGCCAGCAGCCGCCTAGCGGGCAATGAGCAGTTCTTC
CASSRLAGNEQFF
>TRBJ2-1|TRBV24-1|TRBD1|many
TGTGCCACGCGACAGGGGTCCTACAATGAGCAGTTCTTC
CATRQGSYNEQFF
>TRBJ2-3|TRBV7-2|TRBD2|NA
TGTGCCAGCAGCTTAGAAGGTAGCGGGAGATTTTCAGATACGCAGTATTTT
CASSLEGSGRFSDTQYF
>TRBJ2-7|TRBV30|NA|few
TGTGCCTGGATCCCCCCTCTCAGCGCCTACGAGCAGTACTTC
CAWIPPLSAYEQYF
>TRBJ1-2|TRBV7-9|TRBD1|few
TGTGCCAGCAGCGGATGGGACAGGGGAGACTATGGCTACACCTTC
CASSGWDRGDYGYTF
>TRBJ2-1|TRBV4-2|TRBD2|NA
TGTGCCAGCAGCCAAGCTTTCGGACTAGGATTCAATGAGCAGTTCTTC
CASSQAFGLGFNEQFF
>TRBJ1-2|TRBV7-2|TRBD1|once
TGTGCCAGCAGCCCCGGGACAGGGTTGTCAGGGGGCTACACCTTC
CASSPGTGLSGGYTF
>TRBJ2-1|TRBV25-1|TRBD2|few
TGTGCCAGCAGGGCTAGCGGGACCTCCTACAATGAGCAGTTCTTC
CASRASGTSYNEQFF
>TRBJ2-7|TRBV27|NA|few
TGTGCCAGCAGTTTTGGGTTCGGCTACGAGCAGTACTTC
CASSFGFGYEQYF
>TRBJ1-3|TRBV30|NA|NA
TGTGCCTGGAGGGCGACTAAGGGGGGGAATGGAAACACCATATATTTT
CAWRATKGGNGNTIYF
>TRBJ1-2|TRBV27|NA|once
TGTGCCAGCAGTTCCATCTGGGAAGGGGATGAGATGGTTGGCTACACCTTC
CASSSIWEGDEMVGYTF
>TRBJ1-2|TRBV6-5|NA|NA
TGTGCCAGCGCCCCCGGGGGTTATGGCTACACCTTC
CASAPGGYGYTF
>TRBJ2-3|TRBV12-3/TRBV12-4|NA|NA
TGTGCCAGCAGTGAGGGACTCGAGGCGGATACGCAGTATTTT
CASSEGLEADTQYF